This TCR beta chain emerged from a study of CD8+ T cells in alopecia areata. Reverse transcribed after extraction, RNA yielded cDNA as the sequencing template. Using immunoSEQ multiplex PCR, the repertoire was profiled, and TCRdb retains in-frame clones only, with some absent. The sample shows around 60,000 clones, 46% of them seen only once. The treatment is: oral pan-JAK inhibitor, 5-10 mg twice daily. Both peripheral blood and punch biopsies of lesional scalp skin were obtained from patients who had alopecia areata. This sequence was found in a human donor with alopecia areata. Sequences were derived from CD8+ T cells sorted from blood, sampled at roughly week 36, from a patient treated with tofacitinib.

The DNA for the CDR3 is TGTGCCAGCGTTACAATGGGACCTCGCAACTATGGCTACACCTTC. This translates into CASVTMGPRNYGYTF. The rearrangement uses TRBV5-4 and TRBJ1-2; a weak D match, TRBD1 (5 bases). The CDR3 extends over 15 amino acids. Trimming removed 7 bases from V and 2 bases from J, with 18 bases in between. The germline CDR1 and CDR2 sequences are SGHNT and YYREEE (reference sequence). The full variable domain, its missing parts supplied by reference TRBV5-4 and TRBJ1-2, is ETGVTQSPTHLIKTRGQQVTLRCSSQSGHNTVSWYQQALGQGPQFIFQYYREEENGRGNFPPRFSGLQFPNYSSELNVNALELDDSALYLCASVTMGPRNYGYTFGSGTRLTVV.